The 17 T cell receptor beta chains in this list originate from one sample, sequenced in a study of cytomegalovirus exposure and HLA in healthy donors. The study ran its PCR with 60 Vbeta and 13 Jbeta primers. The table came from immunoSEQ multiplex PCR; TCRdb's copy has only in-frame clones and leaves some out. The sample has about 140,000 clones; just under 80% are singletons. Sequencing was performed on PBMCs. The receptors shown here come from a man aged 30-40 years in good health.

The V call is TRBV10-3, the J call TRBJ2-7, with 11 bases lining up with TRBD2. The CDR3 consists of 18 residues. With 0 bases clipped from V and 2 bases from J, the junction kept 9 bases outside the gene matches. The germline V gene has CDR1 ENHRY and CDR2 SYGVKD. CDR3 sequence (DNA): TGTGCCATCAGTGAGTCGTTTGGAGGGACTAGCGGAACCTACGAGCAGTACTTC. Protein: CAISESFGGTSGTYEQYF.

This clone was counted only a few times. This sequence joins TRBV30 and TRBJ2-3; 7 positions agree with TRBD1. In germline, CDR1 is GTSNPN, CDR2 SVGIG (reference sequence). With V trimmed by 0 bases and J by 0 bases, 3 bases remained unmatched. The CDR3 is made up of 15 amino acids. CDR3 region: CAWSVWGQSTDTQYF. The CDR3, as DNA: TGTGCCTGGAGTGTATGGGGACAGAGCACAGATACGCAGTATTTT. Complete variable domain (other parts from reference TRBV30 and TRBJ2-3): SQTIHQWPATLVQPVGSPLSLECTVEGTSNPNLYWYRQAAGRGLQLLFYSVGIGQISSEVPQNLSASRPQDRQFILSSKKLLLSDSGFYLCAWSVWGQSTDTQYFGPGTRLTVL.

The chain is built from TRBV28 and TRBJ2-1; 8 bases agree with TRBD1. This CDR3 has 15 residues. The germline V gene has CDR1 MDHEN and CDR2 SYDVKM. J gave up 4 bases and V 4 bases, and 6 bases lay outside the gene matches. CDR3 nucleotide sequence: TGTGCCAGCAGTTCCCGGACAGGGTTTTACAATGAGCAGTTCTTC. As protein: CASSSRTGFYNEQFF.

The chain uses TRBV2 and TRBJ2-1, with 8 bases lining up with TRBD2. The germline CDR1 and CDR2 sequences are SNHLY and FYNNEI. Trimming at V came to 7 bases and at J to 7 bases, leaving 6 bases not matched to a gene. The CDR3 has 13 residues. CDR3 nucleotide sequence: TGTGCCAGCACGGGAGGGTGGGGGAATGAGCAGTTCTTC. This codes for CASTGGWGNEQFF.

The chain recombines TRBV19 with TRBJ2-3; a possible D gene is TRBD1 (6 bases). The CDR3 runs to 12 residues. CDR1 and CDR2 from the germline V gene are LNHDA and SQIVND (reference sequence). The V and J ends lost 10 bases and 5 bases respectively, with 13 bases between them. CDR3 sequence reads: CATGLGGDTQYF. CDR3 DNA: TGTGCCACCGGGCTAGGGGGAGATACGCAGTATTTT.

About this clone itself: This CDR3 is also generated by other DNA sequences in the sample. The chain employs TRBV7-9 and TRBJ2-1; 13 positions agree with TRBD2. V lost 5 bases, J lost 1 base, and 2 bases stayed unmatched. Per germline, CDR1 SEHNR and CDR2 FQNEAQ (reference sequence). The CDR3 sequence is 16 residues long. CDR3 nucleotides: TGTGCCAGCAGCCCGACTAGCGGGAGGTCCTACAATGAGCAGTTCTTC. The encoded protein is CASSPTSGRSYNEQFF.

This chain uses TRBV28 with TRBJ2-1, with 9 positions matching TRBD2. There are 19 residues in the CDR3. V gave up 1 base and J gave up 0 bases; unmatched junction bases: 10. Germline CDR1 MDHEN, CDR2 SYDVKM. CDR3 in amino acids: CASSLLSPRLADSYNEQFF. The CDR3 DNA is TGTGCCAGCAGTTTATTATCCCCCCGACTAGCGGACTCCTACAATGAGCAGTTCTTC.

The rearrangement joins TRBV5-1 to TRBJ2-7, with TRBD2 matching over 10 bases. V trimming: 2 bases; J trimming: 7 bases; junction bases outside the gene matches: 9. The CDR3 contains 15 residues. CDR1 is SGHRS and CDR2 is YFSETQ in the germline V gene. CDR3 protein: CASSFQLAGLGEQYF. As DNA, the CDR3 is TGCGCCAGCAGCTTTCAACTAGCGGGACTGGGGGAGCAGTACTTC. The full variable domain, with the rest looked up from reference TRBV5-1 and TRBJ2-7, is KAGVTQTPRYLIKTRGQQVTLSCSPISGHRSVSWYQQTPGQGLQFLFEYFSETQRNKGNFPGRFSGRQFSNSRSEMNVSTLELGDSALYLCASSFQLAGLGEQYFGPGTRLTVT.

This chain links TRBV11-2 with TRBJ2-1, with D possibly TRBD2 on 6 matching bases. The CDR3 length is 12 residues. The germline CDR1 and CDR2 sequences are SGHAT and FQNNGV. V lost 6 bases and J lost 8, with 11 bases in between. This CDR3 is CASRPWGDEQFF. For the CDR3, the DNA is TGTGCCAGCAGGCCCTGGGGGGATGAGCAGTTCTTC.

The chain recombines TRBV2 with TRBJ2-7; D might be TRBD2 (6 bases). The CDR3 is made up of 14 amino acids. With 6 bases removed from V and 6 bases from J, the gap between germline ends came to 18 bases. CDR1 is SNHLY, CDR2 FYNNEI, per germline. The CDR3 DNA reads TGTGCCAGCAGGGTGGGGGAGGCCGGGGTCGAGCAGTACTTC. Amino acid sequence: CASRVGEAGVEQYF.

There are a few counts of this clone. The chain is built from TRBV11-3 and TRBJ1-1; D is uncertain. This CDR3 comprises 13 residues. In germline, CDR1 is SGHNT, CDR2 YENEEA. With 2 bases removed from V and 1 base from J, the gap between germline ends came to 5 bases. The CDR3 sequence is CASSLQENTEAFF. Here the CDR3 DNA reads TGTGCCAGCAGCTTACAGGAGAACACTGAAGCTTTCTTT.

This clone was detected only once. The genes are TRBV5-6 and TRBJ2-1, with TRBD2 matching over 7 bases. V dropped 1 base and J dropped 4; count of bases not matched to a gene: 5. The CDR3 contains 15 residues. Germline V CDR1 and CDR2: SGHDT, YYEEEE. This CDR3 is CASSLWAGVYNEQFF. The CDR3 bases are TGTGCCAGCAGCTTGTGGGCGGGAGTGTACAATGAGCAGTTCTTC.

The V and J genes are TRBV7-8 and TRBJ2-7; 11 bases agree with TRBD2. TRBJ2-1 matches the DNA end more closely, so the J call is doubtful. This CDR3 contains 18 residues. Germline V gene sequence: CDR1 SGHVS, CDR2 FQNEAQ. CDR3 region: CASSLIGALAGGFDEQFF. The DNA of the CDR3 is TGTGCCAGCAGCTTAATAGGGGCTCTAGCGGGAGGTTTTGATGAGCAGTTCTTC.

The rearrangement joins TRBV9 to TRBJ2-2; the match to TRBD2 covers 7 bases. CDR1 and CDR2 (germline): SGDLS, YYNGEE. This CDR3 is built from 15 residues. V shed 0 bases and J 2 bases; nucleotides not matched to a gene: 1. CDR3 sequence reads: CASSVGGSNTGELFF. Written as DNA, the CDR3 is TGTGCCAGCAGCGTAGGCGGGAGTAACACCGGGGAGCTGTTTTTT.

The V gene is TRBV28, the J gene TRBJ1-1, with D uncertain. This CDR3 comprises 11 residues. Germline CDR1 and CDR2: MDHEN and SYDVKM. CDR3 in DNA: TGTGTTTCGGTAATGAACACTGAAGCTTTCTTT. Protein sequence: CVSVMNTEAFF.

V gene TRBV7-2 combines with J gene TRBJ1-2, with 7 bases matching TRBD1. Per germline, CDR1 SGHTA and CDR2 FQGNSA. Trimming took 2 bases from V and 7 from J; bases not matched to a gene: 10. The CDR3 contains 15 residues. CDR3: CASSLSRTGDSGYTF. The CDR3, as DNA: TGTGCCAGCAGCTTAAGTAGGACAGGTGATTCTGGCTACACCTTC.

The rearrangement joins TRBV6-6 to TRBJ2-5; D is possibly TRBD1 (5 bases). Germline lookup yields CDR1 MNHNY and CDR2 SVGAGI (reference sequence). The CDR3 covers 14 residues. With 2 bases removed from V and 5 bases from J, the gap between germline ends came to 12 bases. CDR3 in amino acids: CASSYQGSGETQYF. CDR3 in DNA: TGTGCCAGCAGTTACCAGGGAAGTGGGGAGACCCAGTACTTC.